These 27 T cell receptor beta chains came from one sample sequenced in a study of T cell responses to AZD1222 COVID-19 vaccine. The data were produced by immunoSEQ multiplex PCR, yet TCRdb's version contains in-frame clones alone and is incomplete. The repertoire holds more than 60,000 clones, 85% seen once, with about 19% in the top ten. The material was peripheral blood, obtained on day 0 of AZD1222 vaccination. The receptors were gathered from an adult in good health.

This clone was seen a single time. This chain joins TRBV6-5 and TRBJ1-5; no reliable D call. Germline CDR1 and CDR2: MNHEY and SVGAGI. V dropped 0 bases and J dropped 4 bases, with 13 bases sitting between them. This CDR3 has 16 amino acids. The CDR3 here is CASSYSKPSGNQPQHF. CDR3 nucleotide sequence: TGTGCCAGCAGTTACTCGAAGCCCTCTGGGAATCAGCCCCAGCATTTT.

The chain is built from TRBV29-1 and TRBJ1-2; D is ambiguous. The germline V gene has CDR1 SQVTM and CDR2 ANQGSEA. The CDR3 contains 10 residues. V lost 3 bases and J lost 6, with 5 bases in between. CDR3: CSVDRDGYTF. CDR3 nucleotides: TGCAGCGTTGATAGGGATGGCTACACCTTC.

This sequence joins TRBV7-8 and TRBJ1-5, with D tentatively TRBD1 (5 bases). CDR1 is SGHVS, CDR2 FQNEAQ, per germline. The CDR3 has 14 residues. Trimming removed 4 bases from V and 7 bases from J, with 14 bases in between. This chain's CDR3 is CASSWTPGVQPQHF. CDR3 nucleotide sequence: TGTGCCAGCAGCTGGACCCCGGGGGTACAGCCCCAGCATTTT.

The chain uses TRBV5-6 and TRBJ2-2; D uncertain. This CDR3 contains 13 residues. Germline lookup yields CDR1 SGHDT and CDR2 YYEEEE. Trimming removed 3 bases at V and 4 bases at J, with 7 bases between. For the CDR3, the DNA is TGTGCCAGCAGCTCAGATTCCACCGGGGAGCTGTTTTTT. Protein product: CASSSDSTGELFF. The whole variable domain, filled in from reference TRBV5-6 and TRBJ2-2, reads DAGVTQSPTHLIKTRGQQVTLRCSPKSGHDTVSWYQQALGQGPQFIFQYYEEEERQRGNFPDRFSGHQFPNYSSELNVNALLLGDSALYLCASSSDSTGELFFGEGSRLTVL.

This chain connects TRBV7-9 to TRBJ1-1; 7 nucleotides agree with TRBD1. V shed 5 bases, J shed 1 base, and the junction held 10 bases outside the gene matches. This CDR3 has 16 amino acids. Germline-derived CDR1 and CDR2 are SEHNR and FQNEAQ (reference sequence). DNA of the CDR3: TGTGCCAGCAGCCGTTCACAGGGGATGGGGAACACTGAAGCTTTCTTT. Protein product: CASSRSQGMGNTEAFF.

The chain uses TRBV10-3 and TRBJ2-1; a weak D match, TRBD1 (6 bases). There are 11 residues in the CDR3. The V and J ends lost 9 bases and 5 bases respectively, with 8 bases between them. In germline, CDR1 is ENHRY, CDR2 SYGVKD. The CDR3 sequence: CAIQGNNEQFF. CDR3 in DNA: TGTGCCATACAGGGAAACAATGAGCAGTTCTTC.

This clone was counted a single time. J is TRBJ1-1 and V is TRBV7-9; D is uncertain. This CDR3 has 13 residues. CDR1 and CDR2 from the germline V gene are SEHNR and FQNEAQ (reference sequence). Trimming removed 6 bases at V and 6 bases at J, with 14 bases between. As DNA, the CDR3 is TGTGCCAGCAGAGACGGGCCCAACGCTGAAGCTTTCTTT. This encodes CASRDGPNAEAFF.

The chain links TRBV6-5 to TRBJ1-1; TRBD1 matches 7 bases. Germline V CDR1 and CDR2: MNHEY, SVGAGI. V shed 6 bases and J 5 bases; nucleotides not matched to a gene: 6. This CDR3 contains 13 residues. CDR3 sequence (DNA): TGTGCCAGCAGGAACAGGGGAGGGACTGAAGCTTTCTTT. It encodes CASRNRGGTEAFF.

This chain connects TRBV19 to TRBJ2-5; 7 nucleotides agree with TRBD2. Germline V gives CDR1 LNHDA, CDR2 SQIVND (reference sequence). V trimming: 3 bases; J trimming: 0 bases; junction bases outside the gene matches: 13. The CDR3 loop spans 18 amino acids. CDR3: CASSMNPGGTSYQETQYF. The CDR3 DNA is TGTGCCAGTAGTATGAACCCCGGGGGGACCTCGTACCAAGAGACCCAGTACTTC.

This rearrangement joins TRBV6-5 to TRBJ1-1; 7 bases are a match to TRBD1. V shed 6 bases and J 1 base; nucleotides not matched to a gene: 8. The CDR3 is 15 amino acids. CDR1 MNHEY and CDR2 SVGAGI come from the germline V gene. CDR3 nucleotides: TGTGCCAGCAGGGACGACAGGGAAAAGAACACTGAAGCTTTCTTT. The encoded protein is CASRDDREKNTEAFF.

The DNA of the CDR3 is TGCGCCAGCAGCCTCGGCCCCGGGGGTGGTGAGCAGTTCTTC. Translated, it gives CASSLGPGGGEQFF. The genes are TRBV5-1 and TRBJ2-1; D may be TRBD2 (6 bases). Germline lookup yields CDR1 SGHRS and CDR2 YFSETQ. The CDR3 covers 14 residues. Trimming removed 4 bases from V and 9 bases from J, with 17 bases in between.

This clone has only one observation. This chain connects TRBV2 to TRBJ1-5, with TRBD1 matching over 12 bases. CDR1 is SNHLY, CDR2 FYNNEI, per germline. V was pared by 6 bases and J by 5 bases, with 11 bases of the junction left unmatched. The CDR3 totals 17 residues. CDR3 amino acids: CASRHPGQGAGDQPQHF. The CDR3 bases are TGTGCCAGCAGGCACCCGGGACAGGGGGCTGGAGATCAGCCCCAGCATTTT. Drawing the rest from reference TRBV2 and TRBJ1-5, the complete variable domain is EPEVTQTPSHQVTQMGQEVILRCVPISNHLYFYWYRQILGQKVEFLVSFYNNEISEKSEIFDDQFSVERPDGSNFTLKIRSTKLEDSAMYFCASRHPGQGAGDQPQHFGDGTRLSIL.

Only a few counts were recorded for this clone. This chain joins TRBV2 and TRBJ2-2, with D possibly TRBD2 on 6 matching bases. V was shortened by 7 bases and J by 1 base, with 13 bases between the two germline ends. This CDR3 has 15 amino acids. CDR1 SNHLY and CDR2 FYNNEI come from the germline V gene. The CDR3, as DNA: TGTGCCAGCACGGGGCCGCGGGGGAACACCGGGGAGCTGTTTTTT. As protein: CASTGPRGNTGELFF.

The chain couples TRBV9 to TRBJ2-7; TRBD2 agrees at 7 bases. The junction had 7 bases not matched to a gene; V was cut back by 4 bases and J by 3 bases. Germline lookup yields CDR1 SGDLS and CDR2 YYNGEE. The CDR3 is 14 residues long. The CDR3 DNA sequence: TGTGCCAGCAGCCCCCGGGGGGACCTCTACGAGCAGTACTTC. It translates to CASSPRGDLYEQYF.

The V and J genes are TRBV12-5 and TRBJ1-3; D not resolved. CDR3 length: 14 residues. V was cut by 3 bases and J by 0 bases, with 6 bases left in between. The germline V gene has CDR1 LGHNT and CDR2 FRNRAP. The CDR3 bases are TGTGCTAGTGGTTTAGGAGACTCTGGAAACACCATATATTTT. Residues: CASGLGDSGNTIYF.

CDR3 amino acids: CASSQPLQGSGYTF. CDR3 bases: TGCGCCAGCAGCCAACCTTTACAGGGCAGTGGCTACACCTTC. The chain is built from TRBV4-1 and TRBJ1-2, with D tentatively TRBD1 (6 bases). The CDR3 has 14 amino acids. Trimming cost V 2 bases and J 7 bases, with 14 bases left between them. Germline lookup yields CDR1 MGHRA and CDR2 YSYEKL.

This chain links TRBV5-5 with TRBJ1-3, with 10 nucleotides matching TRBD1. This CDR3 has 15 amino acids. J gave up 2 bases and V 4 bases, and 3 bases lay outside the gene matches. Germline V gene data show CDR1 as SGHKS and CDR2 as YYEKEE (reference sequence). The CDR3 is CASSTGQGAGNTIYF. The CDR3 nucleotides are TGTGCCAGCAGCACAGGACAGGGGGCTGGAAACACCATATATTTT.

The chain combines TRBV15 with TRBJ2-3, with D tentatively TRBD1 or TRBD2 (6 bases each). The V gene lost 5 bases and the J gene lost 5 bases, with 17 bases spanning the gap. Germline loops: CDR1 LNHNV, CDR2 YYDKDF (reference sequence). The CDR3 totals 15 residues. CDR3: CATSRGGGPGDTQYF. The CDR3, as DNA: TGTGCCACCAGCCGAGGAGGGGGGCCGGGAGATACGCAGTATTTT.

This chain connects TRBV3-1 (or the pseudogene TRBV3-2) to TRBJ1-3; the match to TRBD1 covers 8 bases. This CDR3 has 14 amino acids. The V and J ends lost 1 base and 7 bases, in that order; junction bases with no gene match: 3. Looked up from germline, CDR1 is LGHDT and CDR2 is YNNKEL (reference sequence). The DNA of the CDR3 is TGTGCCAGCAGCCAAGGGACAGGGCGGAACACCATATATTTT. As protein: CASSQGTGRNTIYF.

V and J are TRBV28 and TRBJ1-1; 10 nucleotides match TRBD1. J gave up 4 bases and V 6 bases, and 8 bases lay outside the gene matches. Germline V CDR1 and CDR2: MDHEN, SYDVKM. CDR3 length equals 15 residues. CDR3 DNA: TGTGCCAGCAGATCAAGGACAGGGGGGATCACTGAAGCTTTCTTT. Protein sequence: CASRSRTGGITEAFF.

The chain has TRBV2 and TRBJ1-3; no definite D call. CDR3 length: 12 amino acids. Per the germline V gene, CDR1 is SNHLY and CDR2 is FYNNEI. V was trimmed by 1 base and J by 9 bases, leaving 7 bases between them. The CDR3 reads CASSEGPRTIYF. In DNA, the CDR3 is TGTGCCAGCAGTGAAGGCCCCCGCACCATATATTTT. Filled out from reference TRBV2 and TRBJ1-3, the complete variable domain reads EPEVTQTPSHQVTQMGQEVILRCVPISNHLYFYWYRQILGQKVEFLVSFYNNEISEKSEIFDDQFSVERPDGSNFTLKIRSTKLEDSAMYFCASSEGPRTIYFGEGSWLTVV.

The genes are TRBV15 and TRBJ2-5, with 7 bases lining up with TRBD1. CDR1 and CDR2 (germline): LNHNV, YYDKDF (reference sequence). V shed 3 bases and J 3 bases; nucleotides not matched to a gene: 7. This CDR3 is built from 15 residues. CDR3 sequence: CATSRHQQGEETQYF. CDR3 in DNA: TGTGCCACCAGCAGGCACCAGCAGGGGGAAGAGACCCAGTACTTC. Supplemented by reference TRBV15 and TRBJ2-5, the full variable domain reads DAMVIQNPRYQVTQFGKPVTLSCSQTLNHNVMYWYQQKSSQAPKLLFHYYDKDFNNEADTPDNFQSRRPNTSFCFLDIRSPGLGDTAMYLCATSRHQQGEETQYFGPGTRLLVL.

The rearrangement joins TRBV6-5 to TRBJ2-7; 9 bases are a match to TRBD1. The CDR3 is 12 amino acids. Germline CDR1 reads MNHEY; CDR2 reads SVGAGI. Losses at the gene ends were 7 bases for V and 4 bases for J; bases not matched to a gene: 2. The CDR3 bases are TGTGCCAGCACCGGGACAGGGTACGAGCAGTACTTC. This encodes CASTGTGYEQYF.

The CDR3 protein is CASRQTSGVQTQYF. CDR3 DNA: TGTGCCAGCAGGCAGACTAGCGGGGTGCAGACCCAGTACTTC. The V and J genes are TRBV7-8 and TRBJ2-5; 11 bases agree with TRBD2. Germline trimming cut 6 bases from V and 6 bases from J; bases unmatched to any gene: 6. The CDR3 sequence is 14 residues long. Germline V CDR1 and CDR2: SGHVS, FQNEAQ. Full variable domain (remainder filled in from reference TRBV7-8 and TRBJ2-5): GAGVSQSPRYKVAKRGQDVALRCDPISGHVSLFWYQQALGQGPEFLTYFQNEAQLDKSGLPSDRFFAERPEGSVSTLKIQRTQQEDSAVYLCASRQTSGVQTQYFGPGTRLLVL.

J is TRBJ1-3 and V is TRBV11-2; perhaps TRBD1 as D (6 bases). Trimming cost V 6 bases and J 4 bases, with 22 bases left between them. CDR3 length: 17 amino acids. Germline V gives CDR1 SGHAT, CDR2 FQNNGV. The CDR3 DNA sequence: TGTGCCAGCAGAGAGGGGGGCCACAGGGCTTGGGGAAACACCATATATTTT. Translated: CASREGGHRAWGNTIYF.

V usage is TRBV5-4 and J usage is TRBJ1-4; D may be TRBD1 (6 bases). Trimming shortened V by 4 bases and J by 7 bases, and 17 bases separated the two germline ends. The length of the CDR3 is 15 residues. Looked up from germline, CDR1 is SGHNT and CDR2 is YYREEE (reference sequence). In DNA, the CDR3 is TGTGCCAGCAGCCCCGGATTTGGGACACCTGAAAAACTGTTTTTT. Translation gives CASSPGFGTPEKLFF. Variable domain in full (rest from reference TRBV5-4 and TRBJ1-4): ETGVTQSPTHLIKTRGQQVTLRCSSQSGHNTVSWYQQALGQGPQFIFQYYREEENGRGNFPPRFSGLQFPNYSSELNVNALELDDSALYLCASSPGFGTPEKLFFGSGTQLSVL.

V gene TRBV20-1 combines with J gene TRBJ1-4, with TRBD1 as a possible D gene (5 bases). The CDR3 covers 11 residues. CDR1 is DFQATT, CDR2 SNEGSKA, per germline (reference sequence). The DNA for the CDR3 is TGCAGCACCGGGACGCATGAAAAACTGTTTTTT. This encodes CSTGTHEKLFF.